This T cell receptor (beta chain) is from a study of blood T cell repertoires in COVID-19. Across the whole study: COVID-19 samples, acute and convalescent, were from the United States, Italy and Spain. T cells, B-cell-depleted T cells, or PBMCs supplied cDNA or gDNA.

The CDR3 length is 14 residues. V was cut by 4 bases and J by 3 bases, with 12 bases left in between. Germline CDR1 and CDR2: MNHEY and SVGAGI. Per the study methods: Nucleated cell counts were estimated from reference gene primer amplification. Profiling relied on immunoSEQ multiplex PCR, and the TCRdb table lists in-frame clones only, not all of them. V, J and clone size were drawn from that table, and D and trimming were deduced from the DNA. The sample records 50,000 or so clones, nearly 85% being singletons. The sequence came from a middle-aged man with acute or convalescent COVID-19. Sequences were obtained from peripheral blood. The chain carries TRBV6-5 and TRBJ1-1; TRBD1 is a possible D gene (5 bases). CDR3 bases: TGTGCCAGCAGTTTCGACAGTGTTTACACTGAAGCTTTCTTT. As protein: CASSFDSVYTEAFF.